The 3 T cell receptor beta chains in this list originate from one sample, sequenced in a study of T cells in Graves' hyperthyroidism and ophthalmopathy (dated by TCRdb to the late 2010s). Receptor libraries were prepared by multiplex PCR. TCRdb shows the sequencer as Illumina HiSeq 2000. The TCR beta CDR3 regions were amplified from the RNA transcripts. A first-round RT-PCR of the TCR CDR3 used the HTBI primer set with the Qiagen OneStep RT-PCR kit. TCRdb reprocessed the public reads (quality trimming at Q25 with fastp, clone calling with MiXCR) and kept in-frame beta chains. Each record represents a unique CDR3 protein, reported with the most common genes and DNA among its rows. The sample table holds about 400,000 distinct CDR3 sequences, of which around an eighth were seen once. The ten largest clones represent under 30% of the sample. Sequenced sample: blood. The receptors here all came from a man over 45 with Graves' ophthalmopathy.

V and J are TRBV11-2 and TRBJ2-2, with D maybe TRBD2 (5 bases). Germline V lookup: CDR1 SGHAT, CDR2 FQNNGV. Between the trimmed V and J ends, which lost 5 bases and 1 base, there was a span of 11 bases. The CDR3 contains 15 residues. CDR3 DNA sequence: TGTGCCAGCAGCCAAGATGGGAGGAACACCGGGGAGCTGTTTTTT. It codes for CASSQDGRNTGELFF.

The V call is TRBV29-1, the J call TRBJ2-5, with a weak D call TRBD2 (6 bases). There are 13 residues in the CDR3. The germline CDR1 and CDR2 sequences are SQVTM and ANQGSEA. V was trimmed by 8 bases and J by 2 bases, leaving 15 bases between them. CDR3 sequence: CSIIGRGQETQYF. CDR3 bases: TGCAGCATAATAGGTCGGGGGCAAGAGACCCAGTACTTC.

This clonotype was counted a few times. V is TRBV24-1 and J is TRBJ2-1, with TRBD1 matching 7 bases. This CDR3 comprises 14 residues. V was pared by 2 bases and J by 7 bases, with 4 bases of the junction left unmatched. The germline V gene has CDR1 KGHDR and CDR2 SFDVKD. This CDR3 is CATSDSTGRNEQFF. CDR3 nucleotides: TGTGCCACCAGTGATTCGACAGGGCGGAATGAGCAGTTCTTC.